This TCR beta chain was identified in a study of blood T cell repertoires in COVID-19. Study-level background: The samples span acute and convalescent COVID-19 from the United States, Italy and Spain. PBMCs, B-cell-depleted T cells, or T cells were the source of the cDNA or gDNA that made up the material.

As handled by the study authors: Reference gene primer amplification gave nucleated cell count estimates. Using immunoSEQ multiplex PCR, the repertoire was profiled, and TCRdb retains in-frame clones only, with some absent. V, J and clone size reflect that table, while D and trimming were determined from the DNA. The table shows tens of thousands of clones, with approximately 80% occurring only once. V lost 11 bases and J 10 bases, leaving 12 bases between the germline ends. Germline V lookup: CDR1 ENHRY, CDR2 SYGVKD. There are 9 residues in the CDR3. The clonotype was recovered from a woman aged 80 or over with acute or convalescent COVID-19. The source material was peripheral blood. This chain connects TRBV10-3 to TRBJ2-7, with D possibly being TRBD2 (6 bases). The CDR3 DNA sequence: TGTGCCTTGCCTAGCGTACAGTACTTC. The encoded protein is CALPSVQYF.